These 4 T cell receptor beta chains were all obtained from the same sample, sequenced in a study of blood T cell repertoires in COVID-19. Assay: immunoSEQ multiplex PCR; the TCRdb copy retains only in-frame clones and omits some. The data hold roughly 150,000 clones, with 85% observed a single time. Source material: peripheral blood. The source of these receptors is a woman in her fifties or sixties with COVID-19, enrolled during active disease.

The chain uses TRBV2 and TRBJ1-3; a weak D match, TRBD1 (5 bases). This CDR3 has 14 amino acids. Trimming removed 6 bases from V and 7 bases from J, with 16 bases in between. Germline V gene lookup returns CDR1 SNHLY and CDR2 FYNNEI. The CDR3 sequence is CASRAEGTRNTIYF. CDR3 nucleotides: TGTGCCAGCAGGGCAGAAGGGACTCGTAACACCATATATTTT.

The chain links TRBV19 to TRBJ1-2, with D tentatively TRBD1 (6 bases). There are 15 residues in the CDR3. The ends were cut back, 7 bases at V and 3 bases at J, with 18 bases in the middle. Germline CDR1 and CDR2: LNHDA and SQIVND (reference sequence). The CDR3 region is CASTHTGGLYYGYTF. The CDR3 coding sequence is TGTGCCAGTACCCACACCGGGGGGCTTTACTATGGCTACACCTTC.

This clone showed up just once. This chain connects TRBV5-1 to TRBJ1-3, with D unclear. V lost 4 bases to trimming and J lost 0 bases, with 11 bases between them. Germline CDR1 SGHRS, CDR2 YFSETQ. This CDR3 has 15 amino acids. The chain's CDR3 is CASSPRGDSGNTIYF. In DNA form, the CDR3 reads TGCGCCAGCAGCCCGCGGGGAGACTCTGGAAACACCATATATTTT.

The rearrangement joins TRBV19 to TRBJ1-1; possibly TRBD1 for D (6 bases). The CDR3 loop spans 16 amino acids. Between the trimmed V and J ends, which lost 7 bases and 5 bases, there was a span of 23 bases. Germline V gene sequence: CDR1 LNHDA, CDR2 SQIVND (reference sequence). This CDR3 is CASTPTGGFRWTEAFF. For the CDR3, the DNA is TGTGCCAGTACCCCGACAGGTGGGTTTAGGTGGACTGAAGCTTTCTTT.